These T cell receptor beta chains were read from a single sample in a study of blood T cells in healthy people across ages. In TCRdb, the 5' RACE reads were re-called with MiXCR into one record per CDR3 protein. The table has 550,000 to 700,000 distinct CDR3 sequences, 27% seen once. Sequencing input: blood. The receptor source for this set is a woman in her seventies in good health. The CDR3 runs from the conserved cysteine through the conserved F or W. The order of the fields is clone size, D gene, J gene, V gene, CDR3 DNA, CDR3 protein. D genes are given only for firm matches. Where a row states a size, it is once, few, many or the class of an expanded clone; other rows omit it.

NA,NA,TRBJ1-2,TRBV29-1,TGCAGCGCAACAGGGTTGGCCTATGGCTACACCTTC,CSATGLAYGYTF
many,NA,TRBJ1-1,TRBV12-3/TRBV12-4,TGTGCCAGCAGTTTATCCTGGGGGACTGAAGCTTTCTTT,CASSLSWGTEAFF
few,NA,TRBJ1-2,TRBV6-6,TGTGCCAGCAGACACAGGGACTATGGCTACACCTTC,CASRHRDYGYTF
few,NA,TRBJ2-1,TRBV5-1,TGCGCCAGCAGCTTGCACGCCTACAATGAGCAGTTCTTC,CASSLHAYNEQFF
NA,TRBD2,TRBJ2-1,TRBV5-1,TGCGCCAGCGCCCCGGGACTAGCGGGAGCCCCTCTAAATGAGCAGTTCTTC,CASAPGLAGAPLNEQFF
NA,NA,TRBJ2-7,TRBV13,TGTGCCAGCAGCCCCCGGGACTCCTACCACGAGCAGTACTTC,CASSPRDSYHEQYF
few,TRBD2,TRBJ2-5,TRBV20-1,TGCAGTGCTAGCCGATCTAGCGGGGGGTGCCAAGAGACCCAGTACTTC,CSASRSSGGCQETQYF
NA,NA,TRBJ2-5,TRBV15,TGTGCCACCGGCCCTGACGTTGGAGGATTCCAAGAGACCCAGTACTTC,CATGPDVGGFQETQYF
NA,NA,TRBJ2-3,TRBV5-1,TGCGCCAGCAGCTTGGAAAGATATGGGGATACGCAGTATTTT,CASSLERYGDTQYF
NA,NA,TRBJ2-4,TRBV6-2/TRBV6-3,TGTGCCAGCAGTTCTGGGAACGGCATTCAGTACTTC,CASSSGNGIQYF
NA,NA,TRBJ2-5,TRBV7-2,TGTGCCAGCAGGCAGCCAAACCAAGAGACCCAGTACTTC,CASRQPNQETQYF
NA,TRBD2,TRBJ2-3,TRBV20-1,TGCAGTGCGCCCGAGCGGGGGCATAGCACAGATACGCAGTATTTT,CSAPERGHSTDTQYF
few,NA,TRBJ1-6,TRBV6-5,TGTGCCAGCAGTTACTCGATCTATCCCAGCTATAATTCACCCCTCCACTTT,CASSYSIYPSYNSPLHF
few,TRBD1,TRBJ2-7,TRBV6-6,TGTGCCAGCAGCGGGACACAGGGGACACCCTCCTACGAGCAGTACTTC,CASSGTQGTPSYEQYF
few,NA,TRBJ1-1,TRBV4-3,TGCGCCAGGGACGGGCGCGGGTCTGAAGCTTTCTTT,CARDGRGSEAFF
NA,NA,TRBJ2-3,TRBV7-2,TGTGCCAGCCGACGGGACACAGATACGCAGTATTTT,CASRRDTDTQYF
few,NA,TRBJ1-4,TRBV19,TGTGCCAGTAGAGGTAGCGTTGAAGCTAATGAAAAACTGTTTTTT,CASRGSVEANEKLFF
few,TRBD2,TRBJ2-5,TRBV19,TGTGCCAGTACCCTAGCGGGGGCAGGCGGGGAGACCCAGTACTTC,CASTLAGAGGETQYF
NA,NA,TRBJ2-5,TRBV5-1,TGCGCCAGCAGCTTGTACGGCTTTGGGGAGGCCCAGTACTTC,CASSLYGFGEAQYF
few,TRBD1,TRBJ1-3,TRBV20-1,TGCAGTGCTGCGCCGACAGGGTCTGGAAACACCATATATTTT,CSAAPTGSGNTIYF
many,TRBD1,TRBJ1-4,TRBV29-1,TGCAGCGTAAGAGAAGGGACAGGGAACGAAAAACTGTTTTTT,CSVREGTGNEKLFF
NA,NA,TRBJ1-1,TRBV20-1,TGCAGTGCTAGATTGGGGGGCGGCACTGAAGCTTTCTTT,CSARLGGGTEAFF
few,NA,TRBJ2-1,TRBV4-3,TGCGCCAGCAGCCAAGAGGGGCTAGCCTACAATGAGCAGTTCTTC,CASSQEGLAYNEQFF
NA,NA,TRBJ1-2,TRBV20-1,TGCAGTGCTAGAGATTGGAACAGGGTAATGGGCTATGGCTACACCTTC,CSARDWNRVMGYGYTF
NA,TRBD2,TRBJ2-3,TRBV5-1,TGCGCCAGCAGCTTGGCTGGGACTAGCGGCGATACGCAGTATTTT,CASSLAGTSGDTQYF
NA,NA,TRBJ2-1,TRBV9,TGTGCCAGCAGCCTCATAACAGGGCATGAGCAGTTCTTC,CASSLITGHEQFF
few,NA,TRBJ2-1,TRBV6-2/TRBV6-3,TGTGCCAGCAGTTCCTGGACTATCCTTAATGAGCAGTTCTTC,CASSSWTILNEQFF
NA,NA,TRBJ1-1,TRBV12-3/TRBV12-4,TGTGCCAGCAGCACAGACAGTTTTAAAGCTTTCTTT,CASSTDSFKAFF
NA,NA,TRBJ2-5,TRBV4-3,TGCGCCAGCAGCCAAAATAGGCGGGAGACCCAGTACTTC,CASSQNRRETQYF
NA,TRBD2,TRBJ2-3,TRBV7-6,TGTGCCAGCAGCGCCTGGACTAGCGGGGGCACAGATACGCAGTATTTT,CASSAWTSGGTDTQYF
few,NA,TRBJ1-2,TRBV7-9,TGTGCCAGCAGCCCGCGGGACACCTTTTTCGATGGCTACACCTTC,CASSPRDTFFDGYTF